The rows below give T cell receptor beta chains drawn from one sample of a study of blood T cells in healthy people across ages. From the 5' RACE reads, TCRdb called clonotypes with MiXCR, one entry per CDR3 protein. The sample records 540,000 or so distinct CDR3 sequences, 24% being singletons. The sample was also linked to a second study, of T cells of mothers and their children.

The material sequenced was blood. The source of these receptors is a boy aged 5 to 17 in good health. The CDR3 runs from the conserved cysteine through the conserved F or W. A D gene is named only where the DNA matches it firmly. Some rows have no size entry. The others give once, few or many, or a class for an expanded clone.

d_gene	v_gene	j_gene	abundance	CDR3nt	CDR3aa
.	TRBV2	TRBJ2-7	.	TGTGCCAGCAGTGGCGGGGACTACGAGCAGTACTTC	CASSGGDYEQYF
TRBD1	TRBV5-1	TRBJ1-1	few	TGCGCCAGCGGGAAAACAGGGGGGAAGAACACTGAAGCTTTCTTT	CASGKTGGKNTEAFF
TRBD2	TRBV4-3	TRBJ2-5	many	TGCGCCAGCAGCCAAGAGTCCCTAGCGGGAGGTAAACAAGAGACCCAGTACTTC	CASSQESLAGGKQETQYF
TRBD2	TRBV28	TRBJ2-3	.	TGTGCCAGCAGTATTTCCCTAGCGGGTACTAGCACAGATACGCAGTATTTT	CASSISLAGTSTDTQYF
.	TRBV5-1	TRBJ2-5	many	TGCGCCAGCAGCTTGGGTTGGGGGTTAGTGATCCAAGAGACCCAGTACTTC	CASSLGWGLVIQETQYF
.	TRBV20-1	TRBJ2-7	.	TGCAGTGCTCGCCTGCGGTCCTACGAGCAGTACTTC	CSARLRSYEQYF
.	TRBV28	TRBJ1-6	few	TGTGCCAGCAGTTTAAGTACAGGGAATTCACCCCTCCACTTT	CASSLSTGNSPLHF
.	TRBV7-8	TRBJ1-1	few	TGTGCCAGCAGCCTACACGGGTCAGTGAACACTGAAGCTTTCTTT	CASSLHGSVNTEAFF
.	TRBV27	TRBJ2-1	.	TGTGCCAGCAGGGGGCAGGGCTACAATGAGCAGTTCTTC	CASRGQGYNEQFF
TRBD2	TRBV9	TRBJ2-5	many	TGTGCCAGCAGCGTAGAGCGGGGGGGACAAGAGACCCAGTACTTC	CASSVERGGQETQYF
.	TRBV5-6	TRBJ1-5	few	TGTGCCAGCAGCTTGGAGGGCGGGAGCAATCAGCCCCAGCATTTT	CASSLEGGSNQPQHF
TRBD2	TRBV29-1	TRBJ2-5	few	TGCAGCGTTGAGGTGGGACTAGCTCAAGAGACCCAGTACTTC	CSVEVGLAQETQYF
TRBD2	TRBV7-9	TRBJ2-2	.	TGTGCCGCCGCGGGGGGCAGCACCGGGGAGCTGTTTTTT	CAAAGGSTGELFF
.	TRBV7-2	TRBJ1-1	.	TGTGCCAGCAGCTTTAACGAGGGACGTACTGAAGCTTTCTTT	CASSFNEGRTEAFF
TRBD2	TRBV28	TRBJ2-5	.	TGTGCCAGCAGTTTCGGAGGGACGGGGGGGGAGACCCAGTACTTC	CASSFGGTGGETQYF
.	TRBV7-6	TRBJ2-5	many	TGTGCCAGCAGACGTATGGGCGCAGAGACCCAGTACTTC	CASRRMGAETQYF
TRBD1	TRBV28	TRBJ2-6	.	TGTGCCAGCAGCCCGACAGGGGCCGCTGGGGCCAACGTCCTGACTTTC	CASSPTGAAGANVLTF
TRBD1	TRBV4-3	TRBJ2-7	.	TGCGCCAGCAGCCAAGATTCGGGACAGGGGACTTACGAGCAGTACTTC	CASSQDSGQGTYEQYF
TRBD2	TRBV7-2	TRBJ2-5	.	TGTGCCAGCAGCGCTAGCGGGAAAGAGACCCAGTACTTC	CASSASGKETQYF
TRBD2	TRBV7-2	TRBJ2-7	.	TGTGCCAGCAGCTCTCGCGGGGCGGGAGCACCCTACGAGCAGTACTTC	CASSSRGAGAPYEQYF
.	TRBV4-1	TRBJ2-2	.	TGCGCCAGCAGCCAAGAAACGGGGGCCGGGGAGCTGTTTTTT	CASSQETGAGELFF
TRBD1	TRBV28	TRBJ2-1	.	TGTGCCAGCAGTTTAGCCGGACAGGGGAGGTACAATGAGCAGTTCTTC	CASSLAGQGRYNEQFF
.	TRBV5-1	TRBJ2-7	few	TGCGCCAGCAGCTTGGAGGGGTCGGGGACCTACGAGCAGTACTTC	CASSLEGSGTYEQYF
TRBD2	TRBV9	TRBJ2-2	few	TGTGCCAGCAGCGGCGGGAGAGACACCGGGGAGCTGTTTTTT	CASSGGRDTGELFF
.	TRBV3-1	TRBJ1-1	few	TGTGCCAGCAGCCAAGTGGGTGAGAGCACTGAAGCTTTCTTT	CASSQVGESTEAFF
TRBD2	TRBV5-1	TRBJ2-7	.	TGCGCCAGCAGCTTGACTCTAGCGGGAATCTACGAGCAGTACTTC	CASSLTLAGIYEQYF
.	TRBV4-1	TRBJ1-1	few	TGCGCCAGCAGCCAAGAGAAGGTAGCGGGGGCTAAACTCCCCTGGGGCACTGAAGCTTTCTTT	CASSQEKVAGAKLPWGTEAFF
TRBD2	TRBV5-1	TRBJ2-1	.	TGCGCCAGCAGCTTGGGGGCTAGCGGGAGTTTCTCCTACAATGAGCAGTTCTTC	CASSLGASGSFSYNEQFF
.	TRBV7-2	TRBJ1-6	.	TGTGCCAGCCGCCTGTGGGAGGGCTTCTATAATTCACCCCTCCACTTT	CASRLWEGFYNSPLHF
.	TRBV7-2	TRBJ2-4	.	TGTGCCAGCAGCGCCCCCGGGACGACCAAAAACATTCAGTACTTC	CASSAPGTTKNIQYF
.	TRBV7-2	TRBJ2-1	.	TGTGCCAGCAGCATCGCGCGGCCTGGGACGGGTGAGCAGTTCTTC	CASSIARPGTGEQFF
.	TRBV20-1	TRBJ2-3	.	TGCAGTGCTAGAGATCGTGGACTGGGGTCAGATACGCAGTATTTT	CSARDRGLGSDTQYF
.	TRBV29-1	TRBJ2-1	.	TGCAGCGTTGAAGATCTGGTCTCCTACAATGAGCAGTTCTTC	CSVEDLVSYNEQFF
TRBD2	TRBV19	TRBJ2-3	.	TGTGCCAGTACCGGACTAGGGAGCACAGATACGCAGTATTTT	CASTGLGSTDTQYF
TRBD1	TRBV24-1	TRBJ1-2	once	TGTGCCACTTGGACAGGGATAGGTGGCTACACCTTC	CATWTGIGGYTF
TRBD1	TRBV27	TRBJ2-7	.	TGTGCCAGCAGCCGACAGGGGGGCCTCTACGAGCAGTACTTC	CASSRQGGLYEQYF
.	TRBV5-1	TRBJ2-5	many	TGCGCCAGCAGCCGGACAGAGCGGAGATCGGCCCAGTACTTC	CASSRTERRSAQYF
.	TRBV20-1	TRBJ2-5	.	TGCAGTGCCCCCCGAGGGCAACAAGGAGAGACCCAGTACTTC	CSAPRGQQGETQYF
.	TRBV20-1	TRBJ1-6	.	TGCAGTGCTCGGACGGATAATAATTCACCCCTCCACTTT	CSARTDNNSPLHF
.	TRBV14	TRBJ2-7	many	TGTGCCAGCAGCGGCACAGGGATATATACTTACGAGCAGTACTTC	CASSGTGIYTYEQYF
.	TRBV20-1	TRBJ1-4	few	TGCAGTGCTACAGGGCGGGGTAATGAAAAACTGTTTTTT	CSATGRGNEKLFF
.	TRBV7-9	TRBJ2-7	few	TGTGCCAGCAGCCCCTCTGGTTGGAGCTCCTACGAGCAGTACTTC	CASSPSGWSSYEQYF
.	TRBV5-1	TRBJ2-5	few	TGCGCCAGCAGGTCCTCAGGGGAGACCCAGTACTTC	CASRSSGETQYF
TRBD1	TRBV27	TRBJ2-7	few	TGTGCCAGCGGTACGGACAGGAGCTCCTACGAGCAGTACTTC	CASGTDRSSYEQYF
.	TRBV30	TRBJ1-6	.	TGTGCCTGGAGTGGTGTGAACTCCTATAATTCACCCCTCCACTTT	CAWSGVNSYNSPLHF
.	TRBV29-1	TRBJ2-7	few	TGCAGCGGAAAAACGGGCTACGAGCAGTACTTC	CSGKTGYEQYF